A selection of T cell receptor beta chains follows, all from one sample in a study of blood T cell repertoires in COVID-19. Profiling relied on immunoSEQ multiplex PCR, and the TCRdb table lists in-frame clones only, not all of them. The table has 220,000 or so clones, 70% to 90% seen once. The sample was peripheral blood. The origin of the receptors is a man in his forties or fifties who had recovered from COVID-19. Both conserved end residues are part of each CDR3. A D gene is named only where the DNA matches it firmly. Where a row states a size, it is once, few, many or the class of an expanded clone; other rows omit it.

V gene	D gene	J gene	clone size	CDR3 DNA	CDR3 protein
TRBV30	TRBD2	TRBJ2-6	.	TGTGCCTGGAGGACGGGAGGGGCCCGCTCTGGGGCCAACGTCCTGACTTTC	CAWRTGGARSGANVLTF
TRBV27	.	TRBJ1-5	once	TGTGCCAGCAGCGTACAGGGAGCCCAGCCCCAGCATTTT	CASSVQGAQPQHF
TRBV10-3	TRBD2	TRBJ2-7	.	TGTGCCATCAGTGAGTGGGGACTAGCGGGAGACGAGCAGTACTTC	CAISEWGLAGDEQYF
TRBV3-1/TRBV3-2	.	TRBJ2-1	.	TGTGCCAGCAGCCCTCATACTAGTACTGGTGAGCAGTTCTTC	CASSPHTSTGEQFF
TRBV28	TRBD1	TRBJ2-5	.	TGTGCCAGCAGTCCGGTCGGCAGGGGGCGACGAGAGACCCAGTACTTC	CASSPVGRGRRETQYF
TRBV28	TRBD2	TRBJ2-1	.	TGTGCCAGCAGGCCCGGACTAGCGGGAGGGGCCAATGAGCAGTTCTTC	CASRPGLAGGANEQFF
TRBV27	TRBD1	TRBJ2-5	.	TGTGCCAGCGGGACAGGGGGCGGGGAGACCCAGTACTTC	CASGTGGGETQYF
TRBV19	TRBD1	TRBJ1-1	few	TGTGCCAGTAGTTGGACAGGGGACACTGAAGCTTTCTTT	CASSWTGDTEAFF
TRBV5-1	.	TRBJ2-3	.	TGCGCCAGCAGGTTTTTAGCGGGCACAGATACGCAGTATTTT	CASRFLAGTDTQYF
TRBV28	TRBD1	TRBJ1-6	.	TGTGCCAGCAGCTCGGGACAGGGTAATAATTCACCCCTCCACTTT	CASSSGQGNNSPLHF
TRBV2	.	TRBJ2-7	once	TGTGCCAGCCAAAGAGGGACTCCCTCCTACGAGCAGTACTTC	CASQRGTPSYEQYF
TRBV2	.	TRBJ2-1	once	TGTGCCAGCAGTGAAGGGGGGGTAGTGAGAGAGCAGTTCTTC	CASSEGGVVREQFF
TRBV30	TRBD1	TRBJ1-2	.	TGTGCCTGGAGTGTAGTCACAGGGGGCGGCTACACCTTC	CAWSVVTGGGYTF
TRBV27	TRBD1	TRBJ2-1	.	TGTGCCAGCAGTTCCACAGGGGGCGGCTACAATGAGCAGTTCTTC	CASSSTGGGYNEQFF
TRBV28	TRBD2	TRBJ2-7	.	TGTGCCAGCAGTACTACTAGCGGGACTCGCACCTACGAGCAGTACTTC	CASSTTSGTRTYEQYF
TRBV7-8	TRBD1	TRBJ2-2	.	TGTGCCAGCAGCCCTGGGGCAGGGGGCAACACCGGGGAGCTGTTTTTT	CASSPGAGGNTGELFF
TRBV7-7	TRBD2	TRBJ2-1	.	TGTGCCAGCAGCTTAGCGCTAGCCGGGACTAGCATCCCCGGGAATGAGCAGTTCTTC	CASSLALAGTSIPGNEQFF
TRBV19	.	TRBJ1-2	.	TGTGCCAGTAGTTCAGGGTTTTATGGCTACACCTTC	CASSSGFYGYTF
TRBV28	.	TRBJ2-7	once	TGTGCCAGCTCCTGGGGCCCGGGGGAATCCTACGAGCAGTACTTC	CASSWGPGESYEQYF
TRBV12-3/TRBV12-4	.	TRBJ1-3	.	TGTGCCAGCAGTTTCAGAGGGTCTAACACCATATATTTT	CASSFRGSNTIYF
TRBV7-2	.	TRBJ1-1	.	TGTGCCAGCAGCTTAGGATCCGGGTGGGCTGAAGCTTTCTTT	CASSLGSGWAEAFF
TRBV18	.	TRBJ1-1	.	TGTGCCAGCTCAACCAGAGGACAGCCCGGCACTGAAGCTTTCTTT	CASSTRGQPGTEAFF
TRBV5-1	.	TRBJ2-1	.	TGCGCCAGCAGCTTAGTACAGGGCGGTGAGCAGTTCTTC	CASSLVQGGEQFF
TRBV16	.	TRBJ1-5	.	TGTGCCAGCAGCCAAGAGCGGGGGTCCGGGCAGCCCCAGCATTTT	CASSQERGSGQPQHF
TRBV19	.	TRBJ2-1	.	TGTGCCAGTAGTATGGAACCCGGGGCCTACAATGAGCAGTTCTTC	CASSMEPGAYNEQFF
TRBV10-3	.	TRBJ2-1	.	TGTGCCATCAGCCGCCAGGGGAACGATGAGCAGTTCTTC	CAISRQGNDEQFF
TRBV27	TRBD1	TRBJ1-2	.	TGTGCCAGCGGATACGACAGGGGGCGAGGCTACACCTTC	CASGYDRGRGYTF